These 14 T cell receptor beta chains were sequenced from one sample in a study of CXCR3-negative and CXCR3-positive naive CD8 T cells. Researchers prepared the TRB cDNA libraries using 5' RACE with UMI labels. TCRdb reprocessed the 5' RACE reads; each CDR3 protein has one entry and no DNA is given. This table lists 45,000 to 65,000 distinct CDR3 sequences. The sequencing input was memory CD8+ T cells from blood. These receptors were taken from a human donor in good health. Some clones in this sample may be carry-over from other donors' samples.

The chain links TRBV7-2 to TRBJ2-7; checking the TCRdb D call of TRBD1 is not possible without DNA. This CDR3 region has 14 residues. Per germline, CDR1 SGHTA and CDR2 FQGNSA. CDR3 protein: CASSWDIGRYEQYF.

The J gene is TRBJ1-1, the V gene TRBV21-1; the TCRdb call, TRBD1, lacks DNA for checking. TRBV21-1 is a pseudogene segment. CDR3 length equals 14 residues. The CDR3 is CASSKRARGTEAFF.

The chain uses TRBV11-1 and TRBJ2-2; TCRdb's D gene call, TRBD1, goes unchecked for lack of DNA. The CDR3 is 16 residues long. Germline loops: CDR1 SGHAT, CDR2 FQDESV (reference sequence). Here the CDR3 reads CASSFSGRGRTGELFF.

This chain links TRBV25-1 with TRBJ2-7; lacking DNA, the TRBD1 call made by TCRdb goes unchecked. The V gene's germline CDR1 is MGHDK and CDR2 SYGVNS. The CDR3 is 13 residues long. CDR3 residues: CASSDQGAIEQYF.

The chain links TRBV27 to TRBJ1-1; the D gene TCRdb calls, TRBD1, cannot be checked with no DNA. This CDR3 has 14 amino acids. Germline CDR1 is MNHEY and CDR2 is SMNVEV (reference sequence). The CDR3 here is CASSYKRQHVEAFF.

The genes are TRBV7-2 and TRBJ2-5. CDR1 is SGHTA, CDR2 FQGNSA, per germline. There are 11 residues in the CDR3. CDR3 loop: CASSLTETQYF.

CDR3 sequence: CASSQVEGENYEQYF. The chain employs TRBV4-2 and TRBJ2-7; TCRdb reports TRBD1, a call that lacks DNA to check it against. This CDR3 spans 15 amino acids. Germline lookup yields CDR1 LGHNA and CDR2 YNFKEQ.

The chain has TRBV6-1 and TRBJ2-2; TCRdb picks TRBD1, but there is no DNA to check that call. This CDR3 comprises 14 residues. In germline, CDR1 is MNHNS, CDR2 SASEGT. This chain's CDR3 is CASGGYENTGELFF.

The rearrangement joins TRBV29-1 to TRBJ2-1; TCRdb's D call, TRBD1, is unchecked because there is no DNA. Germline V gene lookup returns CDR1 SQVTM and CDR2 ANQGSEA. The CDR3 loop spans 16 amino acids. Here the CDR3 reads CSVDLGLAISYNEQFF.

This sequence joins TRBV4-2 and TRBJ1-1; the TRBD1 assignment by TCRdb is unverifiable without DNA. CDR1 is LGHNA and CDR2 is YNFKEQ in the germline V gene. The CDR3 runs 15 residues. CDR3 sequence reads: CASSQDRTGNTEAFF.

The chain recombines TRBV12-3 or TRBV12-4 with TRBJ2-1; TCRdb's D call, TRBD1, is unchecked because there is no DNA. The length of the CDR3 is 12 residues. CDR3 residues: CASSTGDSEQFF.

The V gene is TRBV2, the J gene TRBJ2-1; no DNA is available, so the TRBD1 call from TCRdb remains unchecked. There are 13 residues in the CDR3. CDR1 SNHLY and CDR2 FYNNEI come from the germline V gene. CDR3 sequence reads: CASSERGRDEQFF.

The chain is built from TRBV7-2 and TRBJ1-2; the D gene TCRdb calls, TRBD1, cannot be checked with no DNA. This CDR3 spans 13 amino acids. The germline V gene encodes CDR1 SGHTA and CDR2 FQGNSA. This CDR3 is CASSLGTGGFDTF.

This rearrangement joins TRBV11-3 to TRBJ2-7; TCRdb names TRBD2, which stays unverified in the absence of DNA. The CDR3 sequence is 16 residues long. Germline V gene data show CDR1 as SGHNT and CDR2 as YENEEA. The CDR3 region is CASSSSGRGAFYEQYF.